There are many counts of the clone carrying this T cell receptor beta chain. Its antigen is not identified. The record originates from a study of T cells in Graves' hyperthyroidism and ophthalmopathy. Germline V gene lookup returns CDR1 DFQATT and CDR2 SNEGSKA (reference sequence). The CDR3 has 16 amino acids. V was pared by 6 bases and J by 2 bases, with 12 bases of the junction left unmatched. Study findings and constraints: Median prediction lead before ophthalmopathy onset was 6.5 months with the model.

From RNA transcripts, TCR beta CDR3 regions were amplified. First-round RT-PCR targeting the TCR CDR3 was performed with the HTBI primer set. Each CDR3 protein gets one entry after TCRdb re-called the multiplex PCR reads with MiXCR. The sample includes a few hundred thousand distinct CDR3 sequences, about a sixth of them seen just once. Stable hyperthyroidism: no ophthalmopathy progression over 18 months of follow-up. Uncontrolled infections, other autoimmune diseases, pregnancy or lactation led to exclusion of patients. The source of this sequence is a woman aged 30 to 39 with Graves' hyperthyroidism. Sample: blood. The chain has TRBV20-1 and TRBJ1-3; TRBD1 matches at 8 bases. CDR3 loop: CSASTGQGSPGNTIYF. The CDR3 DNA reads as TGCAGTGCATCGACCGGACAGGGCAGTCCTGGAAACACCATATATTTT.